This T cell receptor beta chain originates from a study of shared clonotypes between healthy human individuals. In the study overall: Donors had three CD4 naive, three CD4 memory, two CD8 naive and one CD8 memory plate apiece.

The CDR3 is made up of 16 amino acids. J gave up 0 bases and V 2 bases, and 5 bases lay outside the gene matches. Germline V gives CDR1 SGHDN, CDR2 FVKESK. The authors loaded roughly 200 ng DNA, around 32,000 T cell genomes, into sorted-subset replicate PCRs. Sequenced by immunoSEQ multiplex PCR; TCRdb stores in-frame clones only, minus some. Among hundreds of thousands of clones listed, roughly 96% were seen once. Naive CD8 cells, CD45RO-negative and positively selected for CCR7, excluded terminally differentiated effector memory CD45RA+ cells. The healthy adult donors were HIV-negative and reported no recent acute infections or vaccinations.

Material: naive CD8+ T cells sorted from blood. The sequence was obtained from a woman in her 30s in good health. The gene calls are TRBV14 and TRBJ2-3, with 7 bases aligning to TRBD2. CDR3 DNA: TGTGCCAGCAGCCAACCCGGGGGGATTAGCACAGATACGCAGTATTTT. It codes for CASSQPGGISTDTQYF.